A single sample is the source of the 16 T cell receptor beta chains below, sequenced in a study of memory CD4+ T cells and cytomegalovirus serostatus. Single viable CD3+CD4+CD8-CD45RO+ cells were sorted as the memory CD4+ T cells. The table came from immunoSEQ multiplex PCR; TCRdb's copy has only in-frame clones and leaves some out. This sample carries some 44,000 clones, more than 60% of them seen once, and the ten largest clones take approximately 0.61%. The sequencing input was memory CD4+ T cells from blood. The receptors originated from an adult in good health and CMV-seronegative.

Regarding this clone: Other DNA variants within this sample encode the same CDR3. V is TRBV7-9 and J is TRBJ2-7; 7 positions agree with TRBD1. CDR3 length: 12 amino acids. From germline, CDR1 is SEHNR and CDR2 FQNEAQ (reference sequence). Trimming cost V 4 bases and J 5 bases; bases outside gene matches: 2. For the CDR3, the DNA is TGTGCCAGCAGCTCTACAGGGGACGAGCAGTACTTC. Encoded protein: CASSSTGDEQYF.

V gene TRBV2 combines with J gene TRBJ1-5; a weak D match, TRBD1 (6 bases). Trimming took 8 bases from V and 7 from J, leaving 12 bases between them. Germline-derived CDR1 and CDR2 are SNHLY and FYNNEI. The CDR3 totals 12 residues. The CDR3 loop is CASCKGEQPQHF. The CDR3 DNA sequence: TGTGCCAGCTGCAAGGGGGAACAGCCCCAGCATTTT.

The chain couples TRBV7-2 to TRBJ2-1; D is unclear. Between the trimmed V and J ends, which lost 7 bases and 0 bases, there was a span of 13 bases. Germline V gene data show CDR1 as SGHTA and CDR2 as FQGNSA. The CDR3 extends over 15 amino acids. CDR3 region: CASIPQRSSYNEQFF. In nucleotides, the CDR3 is TGTGCCAGCATCCCACAGCGTAGCTCCTACAATGAGCAGTTCTTC.

The chain is built from TRBV5-4 and TRBJ1-2; perhaps TRBD1 as D (5 bases). Germline CDR1 SGHNT, CDR2 YYREEE (reference sequence). This CDR3 contains 15 residues. V lost 4 bases and J lost 6, with 19 bases in between. The CDR3: CASSRLIGGGDGYTF. In DNA form, the CDR3 reads TGTGCCAGCAGCCGCTTAATCGGCGGGGGGGATGGCTACACCTTC. The entire variable domain, with the rest obtained from reference TRBV5-4 and TRBJ1-2, is as follows: ETGVTQSPTHLIKTRGQQVTLRCSSQSGHNTVSWYQQALGQGPQFIFQYYREEENGRGNFPPRFSGLQFPNYSSELNVNALELDDSALYLCASSRLIGGGDGYTFGSGTRLTVV.

This chain uses TRBV2 with TRBJ1-5, with 7 bases identical to TRBD1. V was pared by 6 bases and J by 6 bases, with 11 bases of the junction left unmatched. Germline V gives CDR1 SNHLY, CDR2 FYNNEI. CDR3 size: 15 residues. This CDR3 is CASSAGTVASQPQHF. The CDR3 nucleotides are TGTGCCAGCAGCGCCGGGACAGTAGCAAGTCAGCCCCAGCATTTT. Combining the CDR3 with reference TRBV2 and TRBJ1-5 gives the whole variable domain EPEVTQTPSHQVTQMGQEVILRCVPISNHLYFYWYRQILGQKVEFLVSFYNNEISEKSEIFDDQFSVERPDGSNFTLKIRSTKLEDSAMYFCASSAGTVASQPQHFGDGTRLSIL.

On this clone itself: In the same sample, other DNA sequences code for this CDR3. The chain recombines TRBV5-4 with TRBJ1-2, with 7 nucleotides matching TRBD1. Trimming at V came to 0 bases and at J to 0 bases, leaving 2 bases not matched to a gene. The CDR3 is 15 residues long. Germline V gives CDR1 SGHNT, CDR2 YYREEE (reference sequence). CDR3 in DNA: TGTGCCAGCAGCTTGGGGGGACAGTCTAACTATGGCTACACCTTC. Its translation is CASSLGGQSNYGYTF.

The chain employs TRBV12-5 and TRBJ2-7; D unresolved. In germline, CDR1 is LGHNT, CDR2 FRNRAP. The V gene lost 0 bases and the J gene lost 4 bases, with 16 bases spanning the gap. The CDR3 loop spans 16 amino acids. CDR3 loop: CASGLVSGQPWYEQYF. In DNA, the CDR3 is TGTGCTAGTGGTTTGGTCTCCGGGCAGCCCTGGTACGAGCAGTACTTC.

The rearrangement links TRBV7-7 to TRBJ2-5; either TRBD1 or TRBD2 may supply D (5 bases each). Germline CDR1 is SSHAT and CDR2 is FNYEAQ (reference sequence). Trimming shortened V by 0 bases and J by 2 bases, and 10 bases separated the two germline ends. The CDR3 has 15 residues. CDR3 amino acids: CASSLAGDGQETQYF. The CDR3 DNA is TGTGCCAGCAGCTTAGCAGGGGACGGACAAGAGACCCAGTACTTC.

The chain is built from TRBV14 and TRBJ2-1; 7 bases map to TRBD2. The ends lost 2 bases at V and 3 bases at J; junction bases unmatched: 7. This CDR3 contains 16 residues. CDR1 and CDR2 from the germline V gene are SGHDN and FVKESK. The CDR3 DNA reads as TGTGCCAGCAGCCAACAAGAGGGGAGGGTCTACAATGAGCAGTTCTTC. Protein sequence: CASSQQEGRVYNEQFF. Drawing the rest from reference TRBV14 and TRBJ2-1, the complete variable domain is EAGVTQFPSHSVIEKGQTVTLRCDPISGHDNLYWYRRVMGKEIKFLLHFVKESKQDESGMPNNRFLAERTGGTYSTLKVQPAELEDSGVYFCASSQQEGRVYNEQFFGPGTRLTVL.

This chain links TRBV6-5 with TRBJ2-7, with a weak D call TRBD1 (6 bases). V was shortened by 7 bases and J by 2 bases, with 12 bases between the two germline ends. CDR1 is MNHEY and CDR2 is SVGAGI in the germline V gene. This CDR3 is built from 13 residues. CDR3 bases: TGTGCCAGCATGAGACAGGCTCCCTACGAGCAGTACTTC. Translation: CASMRQAPYEQYF.

The rearrangement uses TRBV5-6 and TRBJ1-1, with D unclear. CDR1 and CDR2 (germline): SGHDT, YYEEEE. V was clipped by 6 bases and J by 0 bases, with 9 bases between them. This CDR3 has 13 residues. The CDR3 coding sequence is TGTGCCAGCATTCTAAGGATGAACACTGAAGCTTTCTTT. Its translation is CASILRMNTEAFF.

The chain's CDR3 is CASSPLLKPPYEQYF. Here the CDR3 DNA reads TGCGCCAGCAGCCCGTTACTAAAACCCCCCTACGAGCAGTACTTC. This sequence joins TRBV4-1 and TRBJ2-7, with D unclear. The CDR3 totals 15 residues. V lost 4 bases, J lost 2 bases, and 15 bases lay in between. Looked up from germline, CDR1 is MGHRA and CDR2 is YSYEKL.

The table lists this clone with a few counts. This chain links TRBV7-9 with TRBJ1-1; unclear D gene. Trimming removed 5 bases at V and 4 bases at J, with 11 bases between. CDR3 length: 13 residues. In germline, CDR1 is SEHNR, CDR2 FQNEAQ (reference sequence). For the CDR3, the DNA is TGTGCCAGCAGCCCCGGACGGATCACTGAAGCTTTCTTT. This encodes CASSPGRITEAFF.

This chain links TRBV5-4 with TRBJ1-2; D may be TRBD1 (6 bases). The CDR3 totals 15 residues. Trimming cost V 9 bases and J 0 bases, with 18 bases left between them. Germline V gene sequence: CDR1 SGHNT, CDR2 YYREEE (reference sequence). CDR3 loop: CATGAGDLANYGYTF. The CDR3 bases are TGTGCCACGGGGGCAGGGGACCTAGCTAACTATGGCTACACCTTC.

The V and J genes are TRBV4-2 and TRBJ2-7, with D possibly called TRBD1 or TRBD2 (5 bases each). V shed 0 bases and J shed 2 bases, with 14 bases lying between them. Germline V gives CDR1 LGHNA, CDR2 YNFKEQ. The CDR3 is made up of 16 amino acids. In DNA form, the CDR3 reads TGTGCCAGCAGCCAAGAGGGGGTCCCCCAAACCTACGAGCAGTACTTC. Amino acid sequence: CASSQEGVPQTYEQYF.

Only a few counts were recorded for this clone. The rearrangement uses TRBV4-1 and TRBJ2-7, with a possible D match to TRBD1 (6 bases). Trimming cost V 4 bases and J 3 bases, with 13 bases left between them. CDR3 size: 14 residues. The germline V gene encodes CDR1 MGHRA and CDR2 YSYEKL. CDR3 bases: TGCGCCAGCAGCCCTCGCGGCAGGGGCTACGAGCAGTACTTC. Protein sequence: CASSPRGRGYEQYF.